Below, 25 T cell receptor beta chains from the same sample are listed, as sequenced in a study of cytomegalovirus exposure and HLA in healthy donors. A multiplex PCR was run with 60 Vbeta primers and 13 Jbeta primers. Sequenced by immunoSEQ multiplex PCR; TCRdb stores in-frame clones only, minus some. The table includes some 130,000 clones, around four fifths detected once. The sample taken for sequencing was PBMCs. The receptors derive from a female donor in good health and CMV-seronegative.

This clone has more than one count but fewer than ten. CDR3 sequence reads: CASRLRDSSYNEQFF. CDR3 DNA sequence: TGTGCAAGTCGCCTCCGGGACAGCTCCTACAATGAGCAGTTCTTC. V and J are TRBV12-2 and TRBJ2-1; TRBD1 is the table's D call and was not checked against the DNA. TRBV12-2 is noted as a pseudogene. The CDR3 has 15 amino acids.

This clone was found once. This sequence joins TRBV5-1 and TRBJ2-7, with D possibly matching TRBD2 (5 bases). CDR1 and CDR2 from the germline V gene are SGHRS and YFSETQ. CDR3 length equals 15 residues. Deletions cut 0 bases from V and 3 bases from J, with 13 bases between. The CDR3 nucleotides read TGCGCCAGCAGCTTGGTTGTCGGGATCCGCTACGAGCAGTACTTC. This codes for CASSLVVGIRYEQYF.

The chain has TRBV11-2 and TRBJ2-5; D gene uncertain. V was clipped by 1 base and J by 3 bases, with 9 bases between them. The CDR3 sequence is 14 residues long. Per the germline V gene, CDR1 is SGHAT and CDR2 is FQNNGV. DNA for the CDR3: TGTGCCAGCAGCTTAGTTGAACTGAAAGAGACCCAGTACTTC. This sequence encodes CASSLVELKETQYF.

Concerning this clone itself: The sample has other DNA sequences that encode this CDR3 too. CDR3 sequence: CASSITGGTEAFF. In DNA, the CDR3 is TGTGCCAGTAGTATAACGGGAGGAACTGAAGCTTTCTTT. The chain links TRBV19 to TRBJ1-1; D gene uncertain. The CDR3 is 13 amino acids. In germline, CDR1 is LNHDA, CDR2 SQIVND (reference sequence). V was shortened by 2 bases and J by 5 bases, with 9 bases between the two germline ends.

The chain uses TRBV12-2 and TRBJ2-5; the DNA was not used to check the table's D call, TRBD1. TRBV12-2 is termed a pseudogene. The CDR3 contains 13 residues. The CDR3 spells CTGDRGYQETQYF. The CDR3 coding sequence is TGCACGGGGGACAGGGGATACCAAGAGACCCAGTACTTC.

This chain links TRBV6-4 with TRBJ1-1; D might be TRBD1 (5 bases). Trimming took off 3 bases at V and 8 bases at J, with 10 bases between the two ends. The CDR3 is 12 amino acids. CDR1 is MRHNA, CDR2 SNTAGT, per germline. CDR3 bases: TGTGCCAGCAGTGATTGGGAGGGGGAAGCTTTCTTT. This encodes CASSDWEGEAFF.

This clone appeared a few times. This chain joins TRBV5-6 and TRBJ1-5; maybe TRBD1 (5 bases). Germline-derived CDR1 and CDR2 are SGHDT and YYEEEE. The V end lost 0 bases, the J end lost 9 bases, and 13 bases lay between the germline ends. CDR3 length: 14 residues. The CDR3 region has the DNA TGTGCCAGCAGCTTGGCGACAGCCCGCGCGCCCCAGCATTTT. Translating it yields CASSLATARAPQHF.

CDR3 sequence reads: CAIRTGSYEQYF. The DNA for the CDR3 is TGTGCCATCAGAACAGGGTCCTACGAGCAGTACTTC. This chain links TRBV10-3 with TRBJ2-7; D might be TRBD1 (6 bases). The CDR3 sequence is 12 residues long. CDR1 ENHRY and CDR2 SYGVKD come from the germline V gene. V lost 6 bases to trimming and J lost 1 base, with 7 bases between them.

This clone has just a few counts. J is TRBJ1-5 and V is TRBV4-2, with 7 bases lining up with TRBD1. Germline CDR1 reads LGHNA; CDR2 reads YNFKEQ. J was trimmed by 5 bases and V by 2 bases; bases with no gene match: 6. The length of the CDR3 is 15 residues. The CDR3 here is CASSQRDRADQPQHF. As DNA, the CDR3 is TGTGCCAGCAGCCAAAGAGACAGGGCCGATCAGCCCCAGCATTTT.

This clone has just a few counts. The J gene is TRBJ2-5, the V gene TRBV7-2, with 12 bases matching TRBD2. Germline lookup yields CDR1 SGHTA and CDR2 FQGNSA. Losses at the gene ends were 5 bases for V and 2 bases for J; bases not matched to a gene: 3. The CDR3 has 15 amino acids. In DNA, the CDR3 is TGTGCCAGCAGCCTCGGGACTAGCGGGCAAGAGACCCAGTACTTC. Residues: CASSLGTSGQETQYF. The entire variable domain, with the rest obtained from reference TRBV7-2 and TRBJ2-5, is as follows: GAGVSQSPSNKVTEKGKDVELRCDPISGHTALYWYRQSLGQGLEFLIYFQGNSAPDKSGLPSDRFSAERTGGSVSTLTIQRTQQEDSAVYLCASSLGTSGQETQYFGPGTRLLVL.

V and J are TRBV5-1 and TRBJ2-3, with 12 nucleotides matching TRBD2. This CDR3 contains 15 residues. Trimming removed 4 bases from V and 5 bases from J; junction bases left unmatched: 5. The V gene's germline CDR1 is SGHRS and CDR2 YFSETQ. CDR3 loop: CASSLLGLAGDTQYF. The DNA for the CDR3 is TGCGCCAGCAGCCTTTTGGGACTAGCGGGAGATACGCAGTATTTT.

The chain is built from TRBV7-9 and TRBJ2-7, with 8 positions matching TRBD1. Germline-derived CDR1 and CDR2 are SEHNR and FQNEAQ (reference sequence). The V gene end was trimmed by 3 bases and the J gene end by 2 bases; junction bases not matched to a gene: 6. This CDR3 region has 15 residues. The chain's CDR3 is CASSFGQGYTYEQYF. CDR3 sequence (DNA): TGTGCCAGCAGCTTTGGACAGGGCTACACCTACGAGCAGTACTTC.

V usage is TRBV28 and J usage is TRBJ1-2, with TRBD1 matching 8 bases. The germline V gene has CDR1 MDHEN and CDR2 SYDVKM. The CDR3 contains 15 residues. The V and J ends lost 5 bases and 4 bases, in that order; junction bases with no gene match: 9. CDR3 residues: CASSPWDRLIYGYTF. CDR3 sequence (DNA): TGTGCCAGCAGTCCTTGGGACAGGCTTATCTATGGCTACACCTTC.

This rearrangement joins TRBV9 to TRBJ2-2, with 7 bases fitting TRBD1. V was pared by 4 bases and J by 4 bases, with 7 bases of the junction left unmatched. The CDR3 has 15 amino acids. The germline gives CDR1 SGDLS, CDR2 YYNGEE. This CDR3 reads CASSIQGSITGELFF. The CDR3 bases are TGTGCCAGCAGCATACAGGGGTCCATCACCGGGGAGCTGTTTTTT.

The genes are TRBV19 and TRBJ2-7, with 10 bases identical to TRBD1. Germline lookup yields CDR1 LNHDA and CDR2 SQIVND (reference sequence). CDR3 size: 14 residues. Unmatched junction bases numbered 0, after V lost 1 base and J lost 3 bases. The CDR3 loop is CASSIGTGGYEQYF. As DNA, the CDR3 is TGTGCCAGTAGTATAGGGACAGGGGGCTACGAGCAGTACTTC.

The rearrangement links TRBV28 to TRBJ1-1; possible D gene TRBD1, 6 bases. Trimming removed 5 bases from V and 11 bases from J, with 15 bases in between. The CDR3 is 12 residues long. Per the germline V gene, CDR1 is MDHEN and CDR2 is SYDVKM. DNA of the CDR3: TGTGCCAGCAGTCCACCCAACAGGGAGGCTTTCTTT. As protein: CASSPPNREAFF.

V is TRBV5-4 and J is TRBJ2-7, with D possibly matching TRBD2 (6 bases). Between the trimmed V and J ends, which lost 3 bases and 2 bases, there was a span of 9 bases. This CDR3 region has 13 residues. Germline CDR1 and CDR2: SGHNT and YYREEE (reference sequence). CDR3 protein: CASSSTSPYEQYF. In DNA form, the CDR3 reads TGTGCCAGCAGCTCCACTAGCCCCTACGAGCAGTACTTC.

The sample holds a few counts of this clone. The chain uses TRBV4-1 and TRBJ2-3; 7 nucleotides match TRBD2. Germline V lookup: CDR1 MGHRA, CDR2 YSYEKL. The CDR3 consists of 15 residues. J gave up 6 bases and V 3 bases, and 9 bases lay outside the gene matches. The CDR3 nucleotides read TGCGCCAGCAGCCACCCGCCGGGGGGAACCGATACGCAGTATTTT. Protein sequence: CASSHPPGGTDTQYF.

This clone appeared a few times. The CDR3 DNA follows: TGTGCCAGCAGAACTTGGGGGGGGAACACTGAAGCTTTCTTT. Translated: CASRTWGGNTEAFF. The gene calls are TRBV28 and TRBJ1-1; tentatively, D is TRBD1 (5 bases). This CDR3 comprises 14 residues. Trimming pared 6 bases from V and 1 base from J, leaving 12 bases between. CDR1 is MDHEN and CDR2 is SYDVKM in the germline V gene. Full variable domain (remainder filled in from reference TRBV28 and TRBJ1-1): DVKVTQSSRYLVKRTGEKVFLECVQDMDHENMFWYRQDPGLGLRLIYFSYDVKMKEKGDIPEGYSVSREKKERFSLILESASTNQTSMYLCASRTWGGNTEAFFGQGTRLTVV.

This chain links TRBV5-1 with TRBJ1-1; D is ambiguous. This CDR3 has 14 residues. The germline CDR1 and CDR2 sequences are SGHRS and YFSETQ. V lost 2 bases to trimming and J lost 7 bases, with 15 bases between them. The CDR3 protein is CASSFTDTLFEAFF. The CDR3 DNA sequence: TGCGCCAGCAGCTTTACAGACACTTTATTTGAAGCTTTCTTT.

The chain recombines TRBV21-1 with TRBJ2-5; the DNA was not used to check the table's D call, TRBD1. TRBV21-1 is a pseudogene locus. CDR3 length: 16 amino acids. CDR3 coding DNA: TGTGCCAGCAGCATACTCGGGACAGGGACACAAGAGACCCAGTACTTC. As protein: CASSILGTGTQETQYF.

The chain recombines TRBV6-6 with TRBJ2-7; the match to TRBD1 covers 7 bases. This CDR3 is built from 14 residues. The germline gives CDR1 MNHNY, CDR2 SVGAGI (reference sequence). Unmatched junction bases numbered 9, after V lost 7 bases and J lost 3 bases. The CDR3: CASTTGQGRYEQYF. The CDR3 bases are TGTGCCAGCACGACAGGGCAGGGGCGCTACGAGCAGTACTTC.

The J gene is TRBJ2-5, the V gene TRBV9, with 10 bases matching TRBD2. The ends lost 0 bases at V and 5 bases at J; junction bases unmatched: 7. Germline V gives CDR1 SGDLS, CDR2 YYNGEE. The CDR3 runs 16 residues. The CDR3 here is CASSVGLAGARETQYF. CDR3 DNA sequence: TGTGCCAGCAGCGTAGGGCTAGCGGGAGCACGTGAGACCCAGTACTTC.

This chain connects TRBV19 to TRBJ1-4; D gene ambiguous. The CDR3 is 15 residues long. The ends were cut back, 1 base at V and 7 bases at J, with 13 bases in the middle. The germline gives CDR1 LNHDA, CDR2 SQIVND (reference sequence). DNA for the CDR3: TGTGCCAGTAGTATAGGGGAGGGTCCGAGTGAAAAACTGTTTTTT. It codes for CASSIGEGPSEKLFF.

CDR3 in DNA: TGTGCCAGCAGCGGGGGGGAGCGGGGTTACAATGAGCAGTTCTTC. Protein: CASSGGERGYNEQFF. The chain has TRBV7-9 and TRBJ2-1; 7 nucleotides agree with TRBD2. The V gene end was trimmed by 5 bases and the J gene end by 4 bases; junction bases not matched to a gene: 8. Germline-derived CDR1 and CDR2 are SEHNR and FQNEAQ (reference sequence). This CDR3 has 15 residues.